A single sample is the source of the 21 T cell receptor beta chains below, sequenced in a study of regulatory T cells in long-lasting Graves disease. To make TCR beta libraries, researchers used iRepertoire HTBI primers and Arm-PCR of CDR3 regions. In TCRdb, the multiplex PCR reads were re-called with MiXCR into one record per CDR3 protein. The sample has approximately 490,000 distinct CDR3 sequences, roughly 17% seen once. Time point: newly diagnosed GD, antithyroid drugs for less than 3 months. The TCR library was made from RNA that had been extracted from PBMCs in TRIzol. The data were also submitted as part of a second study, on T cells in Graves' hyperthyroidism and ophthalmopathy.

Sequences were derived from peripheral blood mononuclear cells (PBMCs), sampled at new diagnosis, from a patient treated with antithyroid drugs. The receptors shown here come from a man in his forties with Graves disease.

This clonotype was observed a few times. CDR3 region: CASSPGRERSYEQYF. The CDR3 region has the DNA TGTGCCAGCAGCCCCGGGCGGGAGAGATCCTACGAGCAGTACTTC. The chain links TRBV9 to TRBJ2-7, with TRBD2 matching over 7 bases. J was trimmed by 1 base and V by 4 bases; bases with no gene match: 8. Germline V CDR1 and CDR2: SGDLS, YYNGEE. The CDR3 sequence is 15 residues long. Full variable domain (rest looked up from reference TRBV9 and TRBJ2-7): DSGVTQTPKHLITATGQRVTLRCSPRSGDLSVYWYQQSLDQGLQFLIQYYNGEERAKGNILERFSAQQFPDLHSELNLSSLELGDSALYFCASSPGRERSYEQYFGPGTRLTVT.

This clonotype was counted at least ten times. CDR3 sequence: CASSQGTSGRDEQFF. The DNA of the CDR3 is TGTGCCAGCAGCCAAGGGACTAGCGGGAGGGACGAGCAGTTCTTC. The genes are TRBV14 and TRBJ2-1; 15 nucleotides agree with TRBD2. Germline CDR1 SGHDN, CDR2 FVKESK. After removal of 1 base from V and 10 bases from J, the junction contained 2 bases not matched to a gene. The CDR3 has 15 residues.

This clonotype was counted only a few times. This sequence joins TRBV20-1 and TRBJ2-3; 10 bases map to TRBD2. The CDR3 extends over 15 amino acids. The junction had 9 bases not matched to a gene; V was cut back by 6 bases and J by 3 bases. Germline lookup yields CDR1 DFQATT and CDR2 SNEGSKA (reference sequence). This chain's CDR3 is CSASDSGRLTDTQYF. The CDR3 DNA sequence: TGCAGTGCGAGTGATAGCGGGAGGTTGACAGATACGCAGTATTTT.

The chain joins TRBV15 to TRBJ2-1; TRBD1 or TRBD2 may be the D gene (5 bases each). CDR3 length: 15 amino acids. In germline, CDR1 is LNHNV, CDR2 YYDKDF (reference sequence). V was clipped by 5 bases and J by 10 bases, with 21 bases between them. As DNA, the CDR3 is TGTGCCACCAGCGTACTAGTCGGACAATCTCGCGAGCAGTTCTTC. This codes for CATSVLVGQSREQFF.

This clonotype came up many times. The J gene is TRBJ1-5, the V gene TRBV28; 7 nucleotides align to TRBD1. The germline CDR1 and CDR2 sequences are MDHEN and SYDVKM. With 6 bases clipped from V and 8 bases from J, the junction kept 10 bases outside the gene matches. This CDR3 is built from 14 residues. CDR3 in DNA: TGTGCCAGCAGACCCACACAGGGGAGGGAGCCCCAGCATTTT. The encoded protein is CASRPTQGREPQHF.

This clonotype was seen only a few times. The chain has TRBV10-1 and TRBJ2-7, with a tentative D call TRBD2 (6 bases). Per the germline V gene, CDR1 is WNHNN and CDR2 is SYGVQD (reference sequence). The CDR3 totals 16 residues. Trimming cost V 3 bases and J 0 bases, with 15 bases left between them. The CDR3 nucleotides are TGCGCCAGCAGTGATCGCACCGGGACTGACTCCTACGAGCAGTACTTC. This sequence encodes CASSDRTGTDSYEQYF.

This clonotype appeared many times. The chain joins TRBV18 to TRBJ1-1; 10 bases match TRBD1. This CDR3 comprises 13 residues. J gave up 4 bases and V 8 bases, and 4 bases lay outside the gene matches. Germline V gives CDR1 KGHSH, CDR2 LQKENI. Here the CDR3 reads CASSRTGGTEAFF. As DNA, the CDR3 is TGTGCCAGCAGTCGGACAGGGGGCACTGAAGCTTTCTTT.

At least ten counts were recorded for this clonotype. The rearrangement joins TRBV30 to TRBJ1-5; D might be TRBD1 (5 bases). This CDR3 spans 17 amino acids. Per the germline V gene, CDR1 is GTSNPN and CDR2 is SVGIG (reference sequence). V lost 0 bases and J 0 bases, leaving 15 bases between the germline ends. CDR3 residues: CAWSVRGLGPSNQPQHF. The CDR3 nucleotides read TGTGCCTGGAGTGTAAGGGGATTGGGCCCTAGCAATCAGCCCCAGCATTTT.

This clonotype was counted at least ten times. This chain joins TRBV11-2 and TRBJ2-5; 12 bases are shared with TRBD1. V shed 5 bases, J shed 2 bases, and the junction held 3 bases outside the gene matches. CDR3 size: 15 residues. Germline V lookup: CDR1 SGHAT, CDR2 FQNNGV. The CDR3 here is CASSGGQGAQETQYF. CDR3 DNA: TGTGCCAGCAGCGGGGGACAGGGGGCTCAAGAGACCCAGTACTTC.

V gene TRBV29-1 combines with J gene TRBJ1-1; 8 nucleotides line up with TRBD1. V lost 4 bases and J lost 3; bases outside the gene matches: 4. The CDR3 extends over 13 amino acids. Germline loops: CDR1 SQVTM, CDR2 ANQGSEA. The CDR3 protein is CSVALTGDTEAFF. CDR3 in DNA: TGCAGCGTTGCCCTGACAGGGGACACTGAAGCTTTCTTT.

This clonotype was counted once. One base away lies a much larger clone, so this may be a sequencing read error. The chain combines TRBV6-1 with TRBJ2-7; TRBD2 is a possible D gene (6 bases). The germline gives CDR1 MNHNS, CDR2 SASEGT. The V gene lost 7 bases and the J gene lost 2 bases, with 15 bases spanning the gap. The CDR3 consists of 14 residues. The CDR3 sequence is CASTQLTGAYEQYF. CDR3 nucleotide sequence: TGTGCCAGCACCCAGCTCACGGGAGCCTACGAGCAGTACTTC.

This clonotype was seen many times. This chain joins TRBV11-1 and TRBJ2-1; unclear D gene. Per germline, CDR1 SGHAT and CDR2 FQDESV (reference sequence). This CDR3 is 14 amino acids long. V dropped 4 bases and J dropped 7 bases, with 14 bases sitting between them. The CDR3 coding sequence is TGTGCCAGCAGCTCTGGCGCTAGTCAGAATGAGCAGTTCTTC. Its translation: CASSSGASQNEQFF.

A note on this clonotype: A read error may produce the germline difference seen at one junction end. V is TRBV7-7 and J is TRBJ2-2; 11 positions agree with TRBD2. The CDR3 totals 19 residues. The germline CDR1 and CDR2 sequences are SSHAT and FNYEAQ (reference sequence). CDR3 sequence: CASSRYLLAGESYTGELFF. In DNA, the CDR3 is TGTGCTAGCAGCCGCTATTTACTAGCGGGAGAGTCGTACACCGGGGAGCTGTTTTTT.

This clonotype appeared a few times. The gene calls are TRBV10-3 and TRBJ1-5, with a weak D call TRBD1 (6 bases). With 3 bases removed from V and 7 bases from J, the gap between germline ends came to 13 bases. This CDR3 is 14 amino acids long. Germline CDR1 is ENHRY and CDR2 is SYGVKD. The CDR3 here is CAISEGRGSQPQHF. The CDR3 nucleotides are TGTGCCATCAGTGAAGGCAGGGGATCGCAGCCCCAGCATTTT.

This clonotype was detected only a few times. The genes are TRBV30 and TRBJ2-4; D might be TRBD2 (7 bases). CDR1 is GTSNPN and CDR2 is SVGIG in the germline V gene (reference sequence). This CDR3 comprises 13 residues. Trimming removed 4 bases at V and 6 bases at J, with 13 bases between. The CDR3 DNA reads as TGTGCCTGGAATTCGGGGGGCCCAAACATTCAGTACTTC. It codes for CAWNSGGPNIQYF.

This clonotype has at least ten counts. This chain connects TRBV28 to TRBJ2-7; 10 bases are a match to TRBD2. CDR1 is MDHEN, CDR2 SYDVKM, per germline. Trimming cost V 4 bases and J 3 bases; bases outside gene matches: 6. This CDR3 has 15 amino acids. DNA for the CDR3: TGTGCCAGCAGTTCACCGGGACTAGCGTTCTACGAGCAGTACTTC. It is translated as CASSSPGLAFYEQYF.

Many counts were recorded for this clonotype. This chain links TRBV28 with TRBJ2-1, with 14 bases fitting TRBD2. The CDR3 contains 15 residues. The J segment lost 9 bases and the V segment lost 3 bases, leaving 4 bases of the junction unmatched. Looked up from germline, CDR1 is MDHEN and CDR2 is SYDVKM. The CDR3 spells CASSLTTSGRGEQFF. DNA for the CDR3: TGTGCCAGCAGTTTGACGACTAGCGGGAGGGGTGAGCAGTTCTTC.

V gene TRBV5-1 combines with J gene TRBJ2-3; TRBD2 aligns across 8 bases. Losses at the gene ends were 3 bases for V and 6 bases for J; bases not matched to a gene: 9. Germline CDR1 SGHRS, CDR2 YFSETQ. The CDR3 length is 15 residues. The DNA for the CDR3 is TGCGCCAGCAGCTACTTAGCGGGAACTGTCGATACGCAGTATTTT. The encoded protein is CASSYLAGTVDTQYF.

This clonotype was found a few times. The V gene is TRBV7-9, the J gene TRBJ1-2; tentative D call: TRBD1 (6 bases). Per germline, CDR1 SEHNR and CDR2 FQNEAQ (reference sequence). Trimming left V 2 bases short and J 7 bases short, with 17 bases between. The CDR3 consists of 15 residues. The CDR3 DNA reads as TGTGCCAGCAGCTTATCATGGGGGGCGCAGAGTGGCTACACCTTC. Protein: CASSLSWGAQSGYTF.

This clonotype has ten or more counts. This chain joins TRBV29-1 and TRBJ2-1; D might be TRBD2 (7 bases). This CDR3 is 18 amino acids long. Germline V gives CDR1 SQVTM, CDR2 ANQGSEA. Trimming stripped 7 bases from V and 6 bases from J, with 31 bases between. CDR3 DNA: TGCAGCGCCACAGGGAGGGGTACTAGCGTCACGCGGGGCAATGAGCAGTTCTTC. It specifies CSATGRGTSVTRGNEQFF.

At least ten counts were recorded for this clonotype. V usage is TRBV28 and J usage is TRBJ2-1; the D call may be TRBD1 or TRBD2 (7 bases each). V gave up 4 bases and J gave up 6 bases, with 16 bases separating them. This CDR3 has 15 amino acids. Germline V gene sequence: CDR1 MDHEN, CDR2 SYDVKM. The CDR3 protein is CASSWGPGGVNEQFF. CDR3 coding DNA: TGTGCCAGCAGTTGGGGTCCAGGGGGGGTCAATGAGCAGTTCTTC.